What follows are 26 T cell receptor beta chains derived from one specimen sequenced in a study of T cell changes during pregnancy in multiple sclerosis. The table came from immunoSEQ multiplex PCR; TCRdb's copy has only in-frame clones and leaves some out. This table holds around 30,000 clones, 89% found once. The sequencing here drew on CD8+ T cells from peripheral blood mononuclear cells, taken in the second trimester of pregnancy. The receptors come from a female donor with multiple sclerosis, enrolled in a pregnancy study.

This chain connects TRBV28 to TRBJ1-6, with TRBD1 as a possible D gene (6 bases). The germline CDR1 and CDR2 sequences are MDHEN and SYDVKM. The CDR3 is 15 amino acids. The V and J ends lost 3 bases and 7 bases respectively, with 13 bases between them. Here the CDR3 reads CASSFNRVENSPLHF. DNA of the CDR3: TGTGCCAGCAGTTTTAACAGGGTAGAAAATTCACCCCTCCACTTT.

The gene calls are TRBV5-6 and TRBJ2-2; D might be TRBD2 (5 bases). CDR3 length: 14 residues. CDR1 SGHDT and CDR2 YYEEEE come from the germline V gene. With 4 bases removed from V and 1 base from J, the gap between germline ends came to 8 bases. The CDR3 loop reads CASSPTRNTGELFF. For the CDR3, the DNA is TGTGCCAGCAGCCCAACTAGGAACACCGGGGAGCTGTTTTTT.

V is TRBV11-2 and J is TRBJ2-1, with 7 nucleotides matching TRBD2. This CDR3 is built from 16 residues. The J segment lost 4 bases and the V segment lost 5 bases, leaving 11 bases of the junction unmatched. Germline V gene lookup returns CDR1 SGHAT and CDR2 FQNNGV. CDR3 in amino acids: CASSLDFLRGYNEQFF. CDR3 sequence (DNA): TGTGCCAGCAGCCTCGATTTTTTGCGGGGGTACAATGAGCAGTTCTTC.

The chain couples TRBV7-9 to TRBJ2-7, with unresolved D. Germline V CDR1 and CDR2: SEHNR, FQNEAQ (reference sequence). The CDR3 is made up of 14 amino acids. V was cut by 2 bases and J by 2 bases, with 10 bases left in between. The CDR3 loop is CASSLLSGAYEQYF. In DNA, the CDR3 is TGTGCCAGCAGCTTATTGTCGGGTGCCTACGAGCAGTACTTC. The full variable domain, rest sourced from reference TRBV7-9 and TRBJ2-7, is DTGVSQNPRHKITKRGQNVTFRCDPISEHNRLYWYRQTLGQGPEFLTYFQNEAQLEKSRLLSDRFSAERPKGSFSTLEIQRTEQGDSAMYLCASSLLSGAYEQYFGPGTRLTVT.

The chain carries TRBV27 and TRBJ2-5; D gene ambiguous. The CDR3 extends over 14 amino acids. V was pared by 0 bases and J by 2 bases, with 7 bases between. Germline loops: CDR1 MNHEY, CDR2 SMNVEV (reference sequence). The CDR3 nucleotides read TGTGCCAGCAGTTTATCCTCCCTACAAGAGACCCAGTACTTC. It yields the protein CASSLSSLQETQYF.

This clone is large by share. This sample includes further DNA sequences coding for the same CDR3. V gene TRBV7-9 combines with J gene TRBJ1-6; 7 bases line up with TRBD1. This CDR3 has 14 amino acids. V lost 6 bases to trimming and J lost 6 bases; unmatched junction nucleotides: 5. Germline loops: CDR1 SEHNR, CDR2 FQNEAQ (reference sequence). Written as DNA, the CDR3 is TGTGCCAGCAGTGGGACAGACCCTAATTCACCCCTCCACTTT. Translation: CASSGTDPNSPLHF.

This rearrangement joins TRBV7-8 to TRBJ2-2; D gene unclear. This CDR3 has 14 residues. V gave up 2 bases and J gave up 6 bases, with 10 bases separating them. CDR1 and CDR2 from the germline V gene are SGHVS and FQNEAQ. The CDR3 coding sequence is TGTGCCAGCAGCTTACAAGCAGGATCCGGGGAGCTGTTTTTT. This codes for CASSLQAGSGELFF. Full variable domain (outside the CDR3, taken from reference TRBV7-8 and TRBJ2-2): GAGVSQSPRYKVAKRGQDVALRCDPISGHVSLFWYQQALGQGPEFLTYFQNEAQLDKSGLPSDRFFAERPEGSVSTLKIQRTQQEDSAVYLCASSLQAGSGELFFGEGSRLTVL.

The chain uses TRBV6-5 and TRBJ2-3; the D is unclear. The length of the CDR3 is 14 residues. V lost 0 bases and J lost 6, with 10 bases in between. The germline CDR1 and CDR2 sequences are MNHEY and SVGAGI. The CDR3 spells CASSYSESQDTQYF. As DNA, the CDR3 is TGTGCCAGCAGTTACTCGGAGAGCCAGGATACGCAGTATTTT.

The V gene is TRBV29-1, the J gene TRBJ1-1; possibly TRBD1 for D (5 bases). The CDR3 extends over 13 amino acids. Per germline, CDR1 SQVTM and CDR2 ANQGSEA. The V end was cut by 7 bases, the J end by 3 bases, with 15 bases between. The DNA for the CDR3 is TGCAGCGCAGGGTTTGGTGAAGACACTGAAGCTTTCTTT. Translation: CSAGFGEDTEAFF. Full variable domain (outside the CDR3, taken from reference TRBV29-1 and TRBJ1-1): SAVISQKPSRDICQRGTSLTIQCQVDSQVTMMFWYRQQPGQSLTLIATANQGSEATYESGFVIDKFPISRPNLTFSTLTVSNMSPEDSSIYLCSAGFGEDTEAFFGQGTRLTVV.

This chain connects TRBV15 to TRBJ2-3; no definite D call. Germline V CDR1 and CDR2: LNHNV, YYDKDF (reference sequence). The CDR3 runs to 16 residues. Trimming pared 3 bases from V and 2 bases from J, leaving 15 bases between. In nucleotides, the CDR3 is TGTGCCACCAGCAGTACAGCTAATGTACCCACAGATACGCAGTATTTT. Translating it yields CATSSTANVPTDTQYF.

This rearrangement joins TRBV28 to TRBJ2-1; possible D gene TRBD1, 5 bases. Trimming removed 8 bases from V and 8 bases from J, with 16 bases in between. Germline assignment: CDR1 MDHEN and CDR2 SYDVKM. The CDR3 has 13 amino acids. CDR3 sequence reads: CASGRGPSDEQFF. Written as DNA, the CDR3 is TGTGCCAGCGGTAGGGGCCCCTCGGATGAGCAGTTCTTC.

This sequence joins TRBV28 and TRBJ2-1; TRBD2 aligns across 13 bases. Germline values: CDR1 MDHEN, CDR2 SYDVKM. This CDR3 comprises 17 residues. V shed 4 bases and J 8 bases; nucleotides not matched to a gene: 11. For the CDR3, the DNA is TGTGCCAGCAGTTCCGACAGGGAACTAGCGGGAGGGGATGAGCAGTTCTTC. Amino acids: CASSSDRELAGGDEQFF.

In this sample, this clone turned up once. J is TRBJ2-7 and V is TRBV19; D is unresolved. Germline loops: CDR1 LNHDA, CDR2 SQIVND (reference sequence). Deletions cut 5 bases from V and 4 bases from J, with 21 bases between. CDR3 length: 16 amino acids. The CDR3, as DNA: TGTGCCAGTAGTTCTCCTGGATTCGACGGAGCTTACGAGCAGTACTTC. Protein: CASSSPGFDGAYEQYF.

V and J are TRBV10-3 and TRBJ2-7; D may be TRBD2 (5 bases). Between the trimmed V and J ends, which lost 3 bases and 3 bases, there was a span of 9 bases. There are 13 residues in the CDR3. From germline, CDR1 is ENHRY and CDR2 SYGVKD. The CDR3 DNA reads TGTGCCATCAGTGATGGGGAGCTCTACGAGCAGTACTTC. Translation gives CAISDGELYEQYF.

This chain joins TRBV19 and TRBJ2-4; 10 bases fit TRBD2. The germline V gene has CDR1 LNHDA and CDR2 SQIVND (reference sequence). J lost 1 base, V lost 4 bases, and 16 bases had no gene match. The CDR3 totals 20 residues. CDR3 amino acids: CASSSTGQDSGRPAKNIQYF. The CDR3 bases are TGTGCCAGTAGTAGTACGGGACAAGATAGCGGGAGGCCGGCCAAAAACATTCAGTACTTC.

The chain has TRBV9 and TRBJ1-4; TRBD1 matches 8 bases. After removal of 1 base from V and 4 bases from J, the junction contained 12 bases not matched to a gene. The CDR3 has 18 amino acids. CDR1 and CDR2 from the germline V gene are SGDLS and YYNGEE. CDR3 amino acids: CASSVSDRGLSSNEKLFF. As DNA, the CDR3 is TGTGCCAGCAGCGTATCCGACAGGGGATTATCAAGTAATGAAAAACTGTTTTTT.

The J gene is TRBJ2-5, the V gene TRBV7-9; no clear D gene. CDR1 and CDR2 from the germline V gene are SEHNR and FQNEAQ (reference sequence). The CDR3 has 14 residues. Trimming left V 2 bases short and J 1 base short, with 8 bases between. CDR3 DNA: TGTGCCAGCAGCTTATCCCAGATCCAAGAGACCCAGTACTTC. Protein: CASSLSQIQETQYF.

This chain uses TRBV27 with TRBJ2-7; 8 nucleotides align to TRBD1. The CDR3 has 11 residues. Germline V lookup: CDR1 MNHEY, CDR2 SMNVEV (reference sequence). J was trimmed by 5 bases and V by 7 bases; bases with no gene match: 1. The DNA of the CDR3 is TGTGCCAGCATGACAGGGGACGAGCAGTACTTC. It specifies CASMTGDEQYF.

The chain is built from TRBV7-9 and TRBJ2-1; 10 positions match TRBD2. Germline CDR1 SEHNR, CDR2 FQNEAQ (reference sequence). The CDR3 runs 15 residues. J was trimmed by 5 bases and V by 3 bases; bases with no gene match: 4. CDR3 DNA: TGTGCCAGCAGCTTTGGACTAGCGGCCGACAATGAGCAGTTCTTC. Translated, it gives CASSFGLAADNEQFF.

The gene calls are TRBV7-2 and TRBJ2-3, with TRBD2 as a possible D gene (5 bases). Per the germline V gene, CDR1 is SGHTA and CDR2 is FQGNSA. This CDR3 has 16 residues. V dropped 3 bases and J dropped 0 bases, with 13 bases sitting between them. The CDR3 coding sequence is TGTGCCAGCAGCTTCCCCAACGAGGGTAGCACAGATACGCAGTATTTT. Encoded protein: CASSFPNEGSTDTQYF.

The chain employs TRBV12-5 and TRBJ2-1; TRBD1 agrees at 7 bases. The V gene end was trimmed by 9 bases and the J gene end by 5 bases; junction bases not matched to a gene: 4. CDR1 is LGHNT, CDR2 FRNRAP, per germline. CDR3 size: 12 residues. CDR3 amino acids: CASSDRNNEQFF. The DNA of the CDR3 is TGTGCTAGCTCGGACAGGAACAATGAGCAGTTCTTC.

Sample share makes this clone medium-sized. V is TRBV6-4 and J is TRBJ1-6, with TRBD1 matching 7 bases. From germline, CDR1 is MRHNA and CDR2 SNTAGT. V was pared by 6 bases and J by 7 bases, with 9 bases of the junction left unmatched. The CDR3 runs 15 residues. For the CDR3, the DNA is TGTGCCAGCAGCTCCGGGACAGTAGAAAATTCACCCCTCCACTTT. The encoded protein is CASSSGTVENSPLHF.

The chain couples TRBV4-1 to TRBJ2-2; the D gene is possibly TRBD1 (5 bases). The V end lost 1 base, the J end lost 7 bases, and 13 bases lay between the germline ends. The CDR3 sequence is 15 residues long. CDR1 is MGHRA, CDR2 YSYEKL, per germline. Here the CDR3 DNA reads TGCGCCAGCAGCCAAGCGGTTCAGGGCGGCGGGGAGCTGTTTTTT. Translation: CASSQAVQGGGELFF.

CDR3 sequence: CASSGREVGEQYF. The CDR3 DNA sequence: TGTGCCAGCAGCGGCCGGGAGGTCGGCGAGCAGTACTTC. The chain recombines TRBV9 with TRBJ2-7; 7 bases line up with TRBD2. CDR3 length: 13 amino acids. Per the germline V gene, CDR1 is SGDLS and CDR2 is YYNGEE. J was trimmed by 6 bases and V by 3 bases; bases with no gene match: 6.

The chain employs TRBV7-9 and TRBJ2-5, with 11 bases lining up with TRBD1. The CDR3 loop spans 16 amino acids. With V trimmed by 5 bases and J by 3 bases, 8 bases remained unmatched. The germline gives CDR1 SEHNR, CDR2 FQNEAQ (reference sequence). CDR3 sequence reads: CASSIRDRGLEETQYF. DNA of the CDR3: TGTGCCAGCAGCATCCGGGACAGGGGGTTGGAAGAGACCCAGTACTTC.

The chain uses TRBV5-1 and TRBJ2-7, with 10 bases lining up with TRBD1. CDR3 size: 13 residues. Losses at the gene ends were 5 bases for V and 6 bases for J; bases not matched to a gene: 5. Germline CDR1 is SGHRS and CDR2 is YFSETQ. CDR3 region: CASRTGGEGEQYF. In DNA form, the CDR3 reads TGCGCCAGCAGGACAGGGGGCGAAGGCGAGCAGTACTTC.